The T cell receptor (beta chain) under discussion was sequenced for a study of identifying expanded T cells in peripheral blood. Study conclusions and caveats: Roughly 2-week clone count variance significantly increased as total template count grew.

CDR1 and CDR2 from the germline V gene are MGHRA and YSYEKL. The CDR3 length is 15 residues. The J segment lost 2 bases and the V segment lost 3 bases, leaving 3 bases of the junction unmatched. The protocol was immunoSEQ multiplex PCR, while the TCRdb copy is restricted to in-frame clones and leaves out a portion. The sample records tens of thousands of clones, 84% being singletons. A remark on this clone: Its antigen is not identified.

The sequenced material came from blood. The chain uses TRBV4-1 and TRBJ2-7, with TRBD1 matching over 11 bases. The clonotype originates from a person aged 18 to 75 in good health. The CDR3 sequence is CASSHPGQGAYEQYF. In DNA, the CDR3 is TGCGCCAGCAGCCATCCGGGACAGGGGGCCTACGAGCAGTACTTC.